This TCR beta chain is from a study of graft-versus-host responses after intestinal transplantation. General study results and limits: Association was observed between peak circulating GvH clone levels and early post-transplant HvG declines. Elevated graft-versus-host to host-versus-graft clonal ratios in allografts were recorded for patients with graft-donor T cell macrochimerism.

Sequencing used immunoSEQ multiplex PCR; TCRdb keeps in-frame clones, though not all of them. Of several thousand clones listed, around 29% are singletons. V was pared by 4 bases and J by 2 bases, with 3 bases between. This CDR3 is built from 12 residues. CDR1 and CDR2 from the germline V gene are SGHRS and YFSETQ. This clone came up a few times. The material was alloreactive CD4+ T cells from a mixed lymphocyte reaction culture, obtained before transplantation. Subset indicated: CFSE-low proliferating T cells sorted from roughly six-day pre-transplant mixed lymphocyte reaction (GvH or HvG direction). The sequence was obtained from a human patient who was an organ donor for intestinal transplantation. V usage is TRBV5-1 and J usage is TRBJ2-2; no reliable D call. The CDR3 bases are TGCGCCAGCAGCGATAACACCGGGGAGCTGTTTTTT. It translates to CASSDNTGELFF.